The next 12 T cell receptor beta chains were all read from a single sample in a study of post-analysis software for immune sequencing data. Study-level findings and limits: Controls showed lower frequencies than patients for 4 or 5 TRBV segments, and TRBV5-6, TRBV5-1 and TRBV20-1 were among these.

The antigens of these receptors remain unknown. Libraries were made from TCR beta cDNA, and they carried unique molecular identifiers. TCRdb reprocessed the PCR reads with MiXCR, giving one entry per CDR3 protein. The sample consists of 750,000 to 950,000 distinct CDR3 sequences, roughly 50% of them appearing once. Input material: blood. These TCRs come from a girl aged 5 to 17 with multiple sclerosis.

This clonotype came up a few times. V and J are TRBV7-9 and TRBJ2-7; 10 positions agree with TRBD1. Germline CDR1 SEHNR, CDR2 FQNEAQ (reference sequence). This CDR3 is built from 14 residues. V dropped 3 bases and J dropped 6; count of bases not matched to a gene: 5. The CDR3 coding sequence is TGTGCCAGCAGCTTCGGGACAGGGGTTGGCGAGCAGTACTTC. It translates to CASSFGTGVGEQYF.

This chain's CDR3 is CASSGPTGKETQYF. CDR3 in DNA: TGTGCCAGCAGTGGTCCAACAGGGAAGGAGACCCAGTACTTC. The V and J genes are TRBV2 and TRBJ2-5, with a tentative D call TRBD1 (6 bases). Germline V gene lookup returns CDR1 SNHLY and CDR2 FYNNEI. The CDR3 is 14 residues long. The V end lost 4 bases, the J end lost 5 bases, and 14 bases lay between the germline ends. The complete variable domain, with remaining parts taken from reference TRBV2 and TRBJ2-5, reads EPEVTQTPSHQVTQMGQEVILRCVPISNHLYFYWYRQILGQKVEFLVSFYNNEISEKSEIFDDQFSVERPDGSNFTLKIRSTKLEDSAMYFCASSGPTGKETQYFGPGTRLLVL.

This clonotype was picked up a small number of times. This rearrangement joins TRBV15 to TRBJ2-3; tentatively, D is TRBD1 (5 bases). Germline assignment: CDR1 LNHNV and CDR2 YYDKDF (reference sequence). CDR3 length equals 15 residues. With 1 base removed from V and 2 bases from J, the gap between germline ends came to 10 bases. The CDR3 loop reads CATSRGRVFTDTQYF. The CDR3 nucleotides are TGTGCCACCAGCAGAGGCAGGGTTTTCACAGATACGCAGTATTTT.

This clonotype was detected only a few times. The J gene is TRBJ2-7, the V gene TRBV10-1; D is ambiguous. The germline gives CDR1 WNHNN, CDR2 SYGVQD (reference sequence). The CDR3 has 16 amino acids. Trimming shortened V by 2 bases and J by 3 bases, and 17 bases separated the two germline ends. For the CDR3, the DNA is TGCGCCAGCAGTGAGATAGATAACCTATCCGTCTACGAGCAGTACTTC. Amino acids: CASSEIDNLSVYEQYF.

J is TRBJ2-7 and V is TRBV20-1, with D tentatively TRBD1 (8 bases). V was cut by 0 bases and J by 0 bases, with 15 bases left in between. Germline V gene data show CDR1 as DFQATT and CDR2 as SNEGSKA (reference sequence). This CDR3 is 16 amino acids long. DNA for the CDR3: TGCAGTGCTAGAGATGTGGGGGGGACAGGCTCCTACGAGCAGTACTTC. It is translated as CSARDVGGTGSYEQYF.

In the case of this clonotype: The junction shows a germline mismatch at one end, possibly a read error. The genes are TRBV4-1 and TRBJ2-3, with D possibly being TRBD1 (6 bases). Germline-derived CDR1 and CDR2 are MGHRA and YSYEKL. The CDR3 covers 18 residues. CDR3: CASSQRQRTAGHTDKQYF. The CDR3 DNA is TGCGCCAGCAGCCAACGACAGCGGACAGCAGGCCACACAGATAAGCAGTATTTT.

This clonotype was counted only a few times. V gene TRBV6-5 combines with J gene TRBJ1-2, with D possibly being TRBD1 (5 bases). The ends were cut back, 0 bases at V and 0 bases at J, with 11 bases in the middle. Germline V lookup: CDR1 MNHEY, CDR2 SVGAGI. The CDR3 length is 16 residues. The CDR3 region is CASSYSMDTANYGYTF. The CDR3 region has the DNA TGTGCCAGCAGTTACTCGATGGACACAGCTAACTATGGCTACACCTTC.

The chain couples TRBV5-4 to TRBJ2-3, with a possible D match to TRBD2 (7 bases). V was cut by 0 bases and J by 4 bases, with 12 bases left in between. The CDR3 loop spans 15 amino acids. Germline V gives CDR1 SGHNT, CDR2 YYREEE (reference sequence). CDR3 sequence: CASSLAGGGSDTQYF. CDR3 DNA: TGTGCCAGCAGCTTGGCCGGCGGGGGCTCAGATACGCAGTATTTT.

The CDR3 reads CASSLGWDGPKAFF. The CDR3 nucleotides read TGTGCCAGCAGCTTAGGGTGGGACGGACCTAAAGCTTTCTTT. The rearrangement links TRBV7-2 to TRBJ1-1; D possibly corresponds to TRBD1 (5 bases). This CDR3 spans 14 amino acids. The V end was cut by 1 base, the J end by 9 bases, with 15 bases between. Germline V gives CDR1 SGHTA, CDR2 FQGNSA.

This chain uses TRBV5-1 with TRBJ2-3; D is perhaps TRBD2 (6 bases). The germline CDR1 and CDR2 sequences are SGHRS and YFSETQ. The CDR3 loop spans 15 amino acids. The germline V and J ends were trimmed by 1 base and 1 base, with 10 bases remaining between them. CDR3 amino acids: CASSLSQRGTDTQYF. DNA of the CDR3: TGCGCCAGCAGCTTGAGCCAGCGGGGCACAGATACGCAGTATTTT.

The chain has TRBV9 and TRBJ2-7; TRBD2 is a possible D gene (5 bases). Germline V CDR1 and CDR2: SGDLS, YYNGEE. Trimming left V 3 bases short and J 3 bases short, with 10 bases between. The CDR3 has 13 amino acids. The CDR3 region has the DNA TGTGCCAGCAGCGCAGCGGCTAGCTACGAGCAGTACTTC. Its translation: CASSAAASYEQYF.

The genes are TRBV7-9 and TRBJ1-4; D perhaps matches TRBD1 (6 bases). The V end lost 4 bases, the J end lost 0 bases, and 12 bases lay between the germline ends. Germline assignment: CDR1 SEHNR and CDR2 FQNEAQ (reference sequence). The CDR3 covers 16 residues. CDR3: CASSYGTLATNEKLFF. CDR3 DNA sequence: TGTGCCAGCAGCTACGGGACACTTGCAACTAATGAAAAACTGTTTTTT.